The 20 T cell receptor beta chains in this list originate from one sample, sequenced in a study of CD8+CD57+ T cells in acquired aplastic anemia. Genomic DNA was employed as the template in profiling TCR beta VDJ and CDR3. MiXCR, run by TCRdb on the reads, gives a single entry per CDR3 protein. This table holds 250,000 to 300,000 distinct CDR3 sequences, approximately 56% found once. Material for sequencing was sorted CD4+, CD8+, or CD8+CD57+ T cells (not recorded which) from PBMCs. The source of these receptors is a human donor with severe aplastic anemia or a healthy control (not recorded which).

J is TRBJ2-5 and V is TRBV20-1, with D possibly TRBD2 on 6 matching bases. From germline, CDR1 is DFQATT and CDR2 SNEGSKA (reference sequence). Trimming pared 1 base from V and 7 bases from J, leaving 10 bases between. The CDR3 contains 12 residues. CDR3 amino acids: CSARAGVATQYF. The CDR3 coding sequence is TGCAGTGCTAGAGCGGGGGTGGCGACCCAGTACTTC.

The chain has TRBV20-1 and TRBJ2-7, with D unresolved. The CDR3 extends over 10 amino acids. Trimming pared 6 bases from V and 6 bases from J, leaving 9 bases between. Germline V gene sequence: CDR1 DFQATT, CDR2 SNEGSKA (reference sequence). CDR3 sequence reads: CSAGRLEQYF. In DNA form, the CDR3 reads TGCAGTGCGGGCCGTCTCGAGCAGTACTTC.

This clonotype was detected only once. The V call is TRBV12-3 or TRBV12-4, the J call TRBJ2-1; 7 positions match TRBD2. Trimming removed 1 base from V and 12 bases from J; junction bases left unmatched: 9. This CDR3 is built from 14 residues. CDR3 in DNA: TGTGCCAGCAGTTTAGGGGAGGGTAGGACCGGGCAGTTCTTC. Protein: CASSLGEGRTGQFF.

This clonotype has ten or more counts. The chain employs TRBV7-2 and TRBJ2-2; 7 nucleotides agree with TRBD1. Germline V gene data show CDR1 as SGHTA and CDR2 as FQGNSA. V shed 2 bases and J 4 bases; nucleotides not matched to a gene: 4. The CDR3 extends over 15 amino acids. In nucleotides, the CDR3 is TGTGCCAGCAGCTTACGACAGGGAAGCACCGGGGAGCTGTTTTTT. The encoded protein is CASSLRQGSTGELFF.

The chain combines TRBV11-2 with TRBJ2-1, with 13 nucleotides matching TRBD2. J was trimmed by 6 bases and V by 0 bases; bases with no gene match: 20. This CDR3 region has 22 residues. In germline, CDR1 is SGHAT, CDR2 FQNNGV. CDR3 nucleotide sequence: TGTGCCAGCAGCTTAGATCGGGTGGGGACTAGCGGGGTCCGCCATCCTGGCAATGAGCAGTTCTTC. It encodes CASSLDRVGTSGVRHPGNEQFF.

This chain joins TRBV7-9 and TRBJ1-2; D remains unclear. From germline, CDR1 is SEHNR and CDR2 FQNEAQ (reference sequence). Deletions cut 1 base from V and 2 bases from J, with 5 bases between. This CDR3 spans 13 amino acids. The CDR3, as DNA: TGTGCCAGCAGCTTAGTACAGAACTATGGCTACACCTTC. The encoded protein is CASSLVQNYGYTF.

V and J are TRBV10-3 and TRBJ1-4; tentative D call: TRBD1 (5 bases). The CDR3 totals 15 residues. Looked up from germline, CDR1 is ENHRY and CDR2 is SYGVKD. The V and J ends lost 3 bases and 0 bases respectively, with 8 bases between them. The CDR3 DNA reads TGTGCCATCAGTGACGGGGGTTCAACTAATGAAAAACTGTTTTTT. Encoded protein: CAISDGGSTNEKLFF.

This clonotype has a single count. This CDR3 reads CASSIPDSRAGNTIYF. The CDR3 region has the DNA TGTGCCAGTAGTATACCCGACAGCAGGGCTGGAAACACCATATATTTT. J is TRBJ1-3 and V is TRBV19, with D perhaps TRBD1 (5 bases). V lost 2 bases and J 2 bases, leaving 13 bases between the germline ends. CDR3 length: 16 residues. Per germline, CDR1 LNHDA and CDR2 SQIVND (reference sequence).

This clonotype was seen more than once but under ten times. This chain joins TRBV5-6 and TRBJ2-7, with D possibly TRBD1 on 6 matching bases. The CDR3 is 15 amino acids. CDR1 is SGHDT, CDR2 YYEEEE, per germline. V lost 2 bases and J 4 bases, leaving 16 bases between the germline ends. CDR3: CASSLSAGEGYEQYF. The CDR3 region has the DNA TGTGCCAGCAGCTTATCTGCAGGGGAAGGTTACGAGCAGTACTTC.

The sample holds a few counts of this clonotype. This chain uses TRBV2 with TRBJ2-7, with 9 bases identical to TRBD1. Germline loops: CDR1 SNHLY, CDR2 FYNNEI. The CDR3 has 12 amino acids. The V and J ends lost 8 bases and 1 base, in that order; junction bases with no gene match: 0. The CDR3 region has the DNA TGTGCCAGCGGGACAGGGTCCTACGAGCAGTACTTC. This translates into CASGTGSYEQYF.

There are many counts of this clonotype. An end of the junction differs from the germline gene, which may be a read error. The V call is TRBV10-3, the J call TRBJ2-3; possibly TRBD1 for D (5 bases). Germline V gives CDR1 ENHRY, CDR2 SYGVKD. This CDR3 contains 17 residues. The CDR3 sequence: CAISEFAGSVDTNTQYF. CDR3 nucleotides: TGTGCCATCAGTGAGTTTGCAGGGTCTGTGGACACAAATACGCAGTATTTT.

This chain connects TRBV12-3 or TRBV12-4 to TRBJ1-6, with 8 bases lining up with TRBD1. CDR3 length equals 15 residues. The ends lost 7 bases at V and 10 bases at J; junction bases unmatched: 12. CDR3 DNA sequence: TGTGCCAGCAAAGGGCAGGGGGCGCGAGCGTCACCCCTCCACTTT. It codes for CASKGQGARASPLHF.

Here the CDR3 DNA reads TGTGCCTGGAGTGGGACAGCGAAAAGTGAAGCTTTCTTT. It specifies CAWSGTAKSEAFF. The chain is built from TRBV19 and TRBJ1-1, with 7 bases that match TRBD1. With 11 bases clipped from V and 7 bases from J, the junction kept 13 bases outside the gene matches. Germline V lookup: CDR1 LNHDA, CDR2 SQIVND (reference sequence). The CDR3 totals 13 residues.

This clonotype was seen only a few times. The CDR3 nucleotides are TGTGCCAGCAGCTTACCGCGGACAGGGTGGGCCAAAAACATTCAGTACTTC. It is translated as CASSLPRTGWAKNIQYF. V gene TRBV7-2 combines with J gene TRBJ2-4, with TRBD1 matching 8 bases. V trimming: 2 bases; J trimming: 1 base; junction bases outside the gene matches: 7. Germline V lookup: CDR1 SGHTA, CDR2 FQGNSA. There are 17 residues in the CDR3.

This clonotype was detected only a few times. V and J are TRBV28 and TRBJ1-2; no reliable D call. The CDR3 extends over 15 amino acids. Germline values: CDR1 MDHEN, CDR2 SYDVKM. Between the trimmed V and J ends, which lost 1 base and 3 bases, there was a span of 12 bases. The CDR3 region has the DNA TGTGCCAGCAGTTTATCAATAGGGCTGGACTATGGCTACACCTTC. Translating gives CASSLSIGLDYGYTF.

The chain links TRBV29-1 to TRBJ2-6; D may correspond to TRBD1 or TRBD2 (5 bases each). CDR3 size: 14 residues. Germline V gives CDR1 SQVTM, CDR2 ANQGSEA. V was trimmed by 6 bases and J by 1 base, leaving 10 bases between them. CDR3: CSVGVGSGANVLTF. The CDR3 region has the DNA TGCAGCGTGGGGGTGGGGTCTGGGGCCAACGTCCTGACTTTC.

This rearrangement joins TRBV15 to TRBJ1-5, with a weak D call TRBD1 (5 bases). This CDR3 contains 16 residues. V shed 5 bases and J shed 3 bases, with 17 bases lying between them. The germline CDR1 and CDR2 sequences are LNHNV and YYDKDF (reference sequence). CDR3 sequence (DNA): TGTGCCACCAGCGCCCACCCCCAGGGAAACAATCAGCCCCAGCATTTT. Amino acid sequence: CATSAHPQGNNQPQHF.

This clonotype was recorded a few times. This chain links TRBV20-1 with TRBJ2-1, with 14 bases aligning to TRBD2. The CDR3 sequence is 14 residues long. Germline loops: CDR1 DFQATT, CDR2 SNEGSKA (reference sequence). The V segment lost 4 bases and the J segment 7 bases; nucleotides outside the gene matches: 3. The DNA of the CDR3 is TGCAGTGCTAAACGGACTAGCGGGGGGAATGAGCAGTTCTTC. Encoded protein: CSAKRTSGGNEQFF.

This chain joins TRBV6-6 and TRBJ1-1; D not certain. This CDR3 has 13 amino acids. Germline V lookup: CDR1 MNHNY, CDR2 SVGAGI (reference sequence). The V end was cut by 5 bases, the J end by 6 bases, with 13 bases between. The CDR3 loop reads CASSPIARAEAFF. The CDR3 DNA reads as TGTGCCAGCAGTCCCATAGCGAGGGCTGAAGCTTTCTTT.

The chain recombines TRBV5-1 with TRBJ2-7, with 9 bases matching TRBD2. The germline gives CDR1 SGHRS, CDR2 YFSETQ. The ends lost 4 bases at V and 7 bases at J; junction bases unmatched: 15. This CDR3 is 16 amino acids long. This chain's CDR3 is CASSPAGLAGTGEQYV. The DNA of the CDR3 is TGCGCCAGCAGCCCGGCGGGGCTAGCGGGGACTGGGGAGCAGTACGTC.